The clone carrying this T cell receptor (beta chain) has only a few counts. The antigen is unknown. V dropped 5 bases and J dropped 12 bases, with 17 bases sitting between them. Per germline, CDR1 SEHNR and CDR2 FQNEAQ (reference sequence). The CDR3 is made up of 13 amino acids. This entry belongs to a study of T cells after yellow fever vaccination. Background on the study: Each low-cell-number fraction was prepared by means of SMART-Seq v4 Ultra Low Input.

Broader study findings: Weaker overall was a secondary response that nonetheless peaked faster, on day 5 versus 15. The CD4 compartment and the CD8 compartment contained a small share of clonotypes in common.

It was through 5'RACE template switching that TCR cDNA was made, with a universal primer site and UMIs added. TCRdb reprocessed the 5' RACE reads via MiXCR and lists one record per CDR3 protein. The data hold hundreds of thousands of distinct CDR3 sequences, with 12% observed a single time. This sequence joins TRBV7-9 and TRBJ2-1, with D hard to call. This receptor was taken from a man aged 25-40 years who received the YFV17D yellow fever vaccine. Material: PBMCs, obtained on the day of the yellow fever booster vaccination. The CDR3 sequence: CASSGRLGGGQFF. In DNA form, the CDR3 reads TGTGCCAGCAGCGGCCGTCTTGGCGGTGGGCAGTTCTTC.